This T cell receptor beta chain was retrieved from a study of tumor-infiltrating lymphocytes in localized non-small cell lung cancer. For the study at large: Several tumor histologies, both smoking statuses, and some post-neoadjuvant chemotherapy samples were included. Each patient gave resected tumor and non-adjacent uninvolved lung tissue. Findings of the study overall: Only some patients had TCR sequencing, depending on available tissue.

Method: immunoSEQ multiplex PCR; TCRdb's copy keeps in-frame clones and lacks some. The sample carries 17,000 or so clones, around 79% recorded once. V was trimmed by 0 bases and J by 5 bases, leaving 9 bases between them. Germline CDR1 and CDR2: SGDLS and YYNGEE. The CDR3 covers 15 residues. Of note for this clone: The target antigen is unknown.

Sample: lung tumor tissue. The clonotype was recovered from a human donor with non-small cell lung cancer. J is TRBJ2-6 and V is TRBV9; D is uncertain. Here the CDR3 DNA reads TGTGCCAGCAGCGTAGAGAGCCGCCGGGCCAACGTCCTGACTTTC. Protein: CASSVESRRANVLTF.